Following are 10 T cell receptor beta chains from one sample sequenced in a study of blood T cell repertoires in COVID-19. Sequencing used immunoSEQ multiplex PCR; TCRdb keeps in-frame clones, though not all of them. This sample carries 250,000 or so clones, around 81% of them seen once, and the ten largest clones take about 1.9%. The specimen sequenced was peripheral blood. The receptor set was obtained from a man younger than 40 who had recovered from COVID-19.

CDR3 in amino acids: CASRSGGSYNEQFF. In DNA form, the CDR3 reads TGTGCCAGCAGAAGCGGGGGGTCATACAATGAGCAGTTCTTC. The chain joins TRBV27 to TRBJ2-1; TRBD2 matches at 9 bases. V gave up 6 bases and J gave up 4 bases; unmatched junction bases: 4. Germline V gene sequence: CDR1 MNHEY, CDR2 SMNVEV (reference sequence). The CDR3 has 14 residues.

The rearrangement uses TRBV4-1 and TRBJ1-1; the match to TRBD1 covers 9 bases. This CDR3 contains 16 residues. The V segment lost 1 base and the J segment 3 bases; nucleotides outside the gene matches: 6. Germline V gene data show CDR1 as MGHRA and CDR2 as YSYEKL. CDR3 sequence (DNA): TGCGCCAGCAGCCAAGGACCCTACAGGGGGCACACTGAAGCTTTCTTT. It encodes CASSQGPYRGHTEAFF.

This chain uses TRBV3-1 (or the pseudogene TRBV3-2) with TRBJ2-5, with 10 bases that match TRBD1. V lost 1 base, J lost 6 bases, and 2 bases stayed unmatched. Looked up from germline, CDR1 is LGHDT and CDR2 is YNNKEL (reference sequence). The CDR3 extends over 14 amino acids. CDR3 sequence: CASSQGTGGKTQYF. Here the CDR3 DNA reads TGTGCCAGCAGCCAAGGGACAGGGGGGAAGACCCAGTACTTC.

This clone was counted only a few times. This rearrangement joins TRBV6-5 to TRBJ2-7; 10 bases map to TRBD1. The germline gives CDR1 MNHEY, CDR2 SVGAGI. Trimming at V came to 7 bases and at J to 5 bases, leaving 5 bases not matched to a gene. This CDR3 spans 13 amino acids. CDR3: CASTRQGANEQYF. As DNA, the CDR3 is TGTGCCAGCACCAGACAGGGGGCTAACGAGCAGTACTTC.

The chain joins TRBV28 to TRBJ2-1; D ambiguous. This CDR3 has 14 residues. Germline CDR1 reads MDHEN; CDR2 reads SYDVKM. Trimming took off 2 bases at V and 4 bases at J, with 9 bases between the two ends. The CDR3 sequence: CASSLSPLYNEQFF. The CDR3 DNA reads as TGTGCCAGCAGTTTAAGCCCGCTATACAATGAGCAGTTCTTC.

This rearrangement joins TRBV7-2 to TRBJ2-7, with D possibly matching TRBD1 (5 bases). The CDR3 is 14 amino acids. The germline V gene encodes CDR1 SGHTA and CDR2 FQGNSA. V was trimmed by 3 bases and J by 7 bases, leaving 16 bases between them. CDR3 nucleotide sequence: TGTGCCAGCAGCTTGTATCTGGGGCCTTGGGAGCAGTACGTC. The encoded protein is CASSLYLGPWEQYV.

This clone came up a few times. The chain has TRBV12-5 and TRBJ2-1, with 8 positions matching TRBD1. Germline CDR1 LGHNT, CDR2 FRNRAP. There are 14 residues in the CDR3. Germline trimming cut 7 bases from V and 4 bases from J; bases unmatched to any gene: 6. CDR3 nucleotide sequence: TGTGCTAGTGTCGGGGGACAGGCTTACAATGAGCAGTTCTTC. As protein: CASVGGQAYNEQFF.

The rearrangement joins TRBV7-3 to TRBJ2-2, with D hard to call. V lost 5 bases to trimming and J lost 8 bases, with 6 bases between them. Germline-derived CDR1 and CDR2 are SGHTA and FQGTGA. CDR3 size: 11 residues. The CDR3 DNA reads TGTGCCAGCAGCCTACGGGGGGAGCTGTTTTTT. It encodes CASSLRGELFF.

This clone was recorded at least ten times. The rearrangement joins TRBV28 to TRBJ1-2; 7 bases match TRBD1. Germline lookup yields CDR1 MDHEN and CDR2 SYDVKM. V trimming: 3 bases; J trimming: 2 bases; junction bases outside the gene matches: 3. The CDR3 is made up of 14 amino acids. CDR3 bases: TGTGCCAGCAGTTTTAAGGACAGGAACTATGGCTACACCTTC. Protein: CASSFKDRNYGYTF.

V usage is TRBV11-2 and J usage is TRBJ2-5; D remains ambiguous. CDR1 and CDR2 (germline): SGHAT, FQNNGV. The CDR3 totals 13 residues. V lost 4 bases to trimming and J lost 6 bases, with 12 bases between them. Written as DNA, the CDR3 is TGTGCCAGCAGCTACGAGGTTCTAAAGACCCAGTACTTC. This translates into CASSYEVLKTQYF.